This TCR beta chain was recorded in a study of cytomegalovirus exposure and HLA in healthy donors. Points from the study as a whole: Presence/absence analyses took donor sequencing depth as roughly uniform.

CDR1 is SGDLS and CDR2 is YYNGEE in the germline V gene. The CDR3 sequence is 14 residues long. V was shortened by 3 bases and J by 10 bases, with 17 bases between the two germline ends. PCR involved 60 Vbeta and 13 Jbeta primers. The repertoire was sequenced with immunoSEQ multiplex PCR; TCRdb's copy has only in-frame clones and lacks some. Of about 160,000 clones detected, roughly 73% appear once; the ten largest clones hold about 1.3%. As to this clone: The antigen remains undetermined.

The chain is built from TRBV9 and TRBJ2-1; unclear D gene. The receptor's source is a woman aged 25 to 39 in good health and CMV-seronegative. Specimen: PBMCs. The CDR3, as DNA: TGTGCCAGCAGCGGGGCTACCTACACGGTGGAGCAGTTCTTC. This codes for CASSGATYTVEQFF.